These 9 T cell receptor beta chains came from one sample sequenced in a study of T cells in Graves' hyperthyroidism and ophthalmopathy. Regions amplified from RNA transcripts were the TCR beta CDR3 regions. A first-round RT-PCR of the TCR CDR3 used the HTBI primer set. TCRdb called the multiplex PCR reads again in MiXCR, with one record for every CDR3 protein. In the table there are around 490,000 distinct CDR3 sequences, 15% to 20% of which are singletons. The specimen was blood. These receptors came from a man aged 40-55 years with Graves' ophthalmopathy.

Remarks on this clonotype: One end of the junction is discordant with germline, which a read error may explain. The chain links TRBV4-3 to TRBJ1-4; a possible D gene is TRBD1 (5 bases). The CDR3 loop spans 17 amino acids. Germline CDR1 and CDR2: LGHNA and YSLEER. The DNA for the CDR3 is TGCGCCGGCAGCCAAGAGATGGTTAGCCTGAAGGGGCCGAAACTGTTTTTT. Translating gives CAGSQEMVSLKGPKLFF.

This clonotype came up many times. The gene calls are TRBV12-3 or TRBV12-4 and TRBJ2-2, with 7 bases aligning to TRBD1. With 4 bases clipped from V and 7 bases from J, the junction kept 6 bases outside the gene matches. The CDR3 sequence is 14 residues long. This CDR3 is CASSYEGARGELFF. CDR3 DNA sequence: TGTGCCAGCAGTTATGAGGGGGCGCGCGGGGAGCTGTTTTTT.

The sample holds a few counts of this clonotype. The chain recombines TRBV28 with TRBJ2-4, with D tentatively TRBD2 (5 bases). CDR3 size: 14 residues. Looked up from germline, CDR1 is MDHEN and CDR2 is SYDVKM. V was pared by 4 bases and J by 9 bases, with 16 bases between. Here the CDR3 DNA reads TGTGCCAGCAGTTACCGGGCCGAGGGCACCATTCAGTACTTC. Its translation: CASSYRAEGTIQYF. Using reference TRBV28 and TRBJ2-4 for the parts outside the CDR3, the full variable domain is DVKVTQSSRYLVKRTGEKVFLECVQDMDHENMFWYRQDPGLGLRLIYFSYDVKMKEKGDIPEGYSVSREKKERFSLILESASTNQTSMYLCASSYRAEGTIQYFGAGTRLSVL.

This clonotype has at least ten counts. J is TRBJ2-2 and V is TRBV28, with 7 bases matching TRBD2. The V segment lost 3 bases and the J segment 1 base; nucleotides outside the gene matches: 2. Germline loops: CDR1 MDHEN, CDR2 SYDVKM. This CDR3 comprises 15 residues. Written as DNA, the CDR3 is TGTGCCAGCAGTTTCAGCGGGAAGAACACCGGGGAGCTGTTTTTT. It yields the protein CASSFSGKNTGELFF.

This clonotype appeared many times. This chain uses TRBV2 with TRBJ1-1, with a tentative D call TRBD1 (5 bases). From germline, CDR1 is SNHLY and CDR2 FYNNEI. This CDR3 comprises 14 residues. V was cut by 6 bases and J by 6 bases, with 17 bases left in between. The CDR3 loop reads CASRVRGGGAEAFF. CDR3 sequence (DNA): TGTGCCAGCAGAGTCCGTGGGGGGGGGGCTGAAGCTTTCTTT.

This chain links TRBV12-3 or TRBV12-4 with TRBJ2-1; TRBD1 might be the D (5 bases). The germline V and J ends were trimmed by 2 bases and 5 bases, with 10 bases remaining between them. The CDR3 is 14 residues long. This CDR3 is CASSLTTVDNEQFF. CDR3 bases: TGTGCCAGCAGTTTAACGACAGTGGACAATGAGCAGTTCTTC.

There are many counts of this clonotype. This chain joins TRBV20-1 and TRBJ2-5; 7 bases match TRBD2. This CDR3 has 14 amino acids. Germline V gene data show CDR1 as DFQATT and CDR2 as SNEGSKA (reference sequence). J lost 4 bases, V lost 6 bases, and 11 bases had no gene match. The CDR3: CSAAGGGRSETQYF. The CDR3 coding sequence is TGCAGTGCCGCAGGCGGGGGAAGGTCAGAGACCCAGTACTTC.

Concerning this clonotype: With a much larger clone just one base away, this may be a read error. The chain recombines TRBV28 with TRBJ1-6, with D maybe TRBD1 (5 bases). This CDR3 is 16 amino acids long. Germline V gene lookup returns CDR1 MDHEN and CDR2 SYDVKM. This CDR3 is CVSSTRRWGGGSPLHF. In nucleotides, the CDR3 is TGTGTCAGCAGTACCCGGCGGTGGGGCGGGGGTTCACCCCTCCACTTT.

This clonotype came up many times. The J gene is TRBJ2-7, the V gene TRBV7-8; D possibly corresponds to TRBD2 (6 bases). There are 15 residues in the CDR3. In germline, CDR1 is SGHVS, CDR2 FQNEAQ. V was shortened by 0 bases and J by 3 bases, with 12 bases between the two germline ends. CDR3 nucleotide sequence: TGTGCCAGCAGCTTAGCGTCTAGCGCTATCTACGAGCAGTACTTC. This gives the protein CASSLASSAIYEQYF.